These T cell receptor beta chains were read from a single sample in a study of blood T cells in healthy people across ages. Via MiXCR, TCRdb re-called the 5' RACE reads, giving one row per CDR3 protein. The data contain about 1.4 million distinct CDR3 sequences, 59% of them singletons. What was sequenced was blood. These receptors were collected from a man aged 18 to 29 in good health. The CDR3 runs from the conserved cysteine through the conserved F or W. A D gene is named only where the DNA matches it firmly. Rows give clone size only sometimes, using once, few, many, or a class for an expanded clone.

v_call: TRBV6-4; clone_size: .; j_call: TRBJ1-4; d_call: .; cdr3_aa: CARVGQKDATNEKLFF; cdr3_nt: TGTGCCAGGGTAGGACAGAAAGATGCAACTAATGAAAAACTGTTTTTT
v_call: TRBV6-2/TRBV6-3; clone_size: .; j_call: TRBJ1-2; d_call: .; cdr3_aa: CASSHRVSYGYTF; cdr3_nt: TGTGCCAGCAGTCACCGGGTCTCCTATGGCTACACCTTC
v_call: TRBV15; clone_size: .; j_call: TRBJ1-5; d_call: .; cdr3_aa: CTTSRGEGSNQPQHF; cdr3_nt: TGTACCACCAGCAGAGGGGAGGGTAGCAATCAGCCCCAGCATTTT
v_call: TRBV7-9; clone_size: few; j_call: TRBJ2-7; d_call: TRBD2; cdr3_aa: CASSLPLLAGDNSYEQYF; cdr3_nt: TGTGCCAGCAGCTTACCGCTACTAGCGGGAGATAACTCCTACGAGCAGTACTTC
v_call: TRBV7-2; clone_size: .; j_call: TRBJ2-7; d_call: .; cdr3_aa: CASSSQAGTTHEQYF; cdr3_nt: TGTGCCAGCAGCTCCCAGGCAGGAACCACTCACGAGCAGTACTTC
v_call: TRBV27; clone_size: .; j_call: TRBJ1-5; d_call: .; cdr3_aa: CASSSGLGQPQHF; cdr3_nt: TGTGCCAGCAGTTCAGGGTTGGGTCAGCCCCAGCATTTT
v_call: TRBV4-1; clone_size: many; j_call: TRBJ2-2; d_call: .; cdr3_aa: CASSPQTNGNTGELFF; cdr3_nt: TGCGCCAGCAGCCCCCAGACTAACGGGAACACCGGGGAGCTGTTTTTT
v_call: TRBV10-2; clone_size: .; j_call: TRBJ2-5; d_call: .; cdr3_aa: CASRPIEGETQYF; cdr3_nt: TGCGCCAGCAGGCCGATTGAGGGAGAGACCCAGTACTTC
v_call: TRBV20-1; clone_size: many; j_call: TRBJ2-7; d_call: TRBD2; cdr3_aa: CSARGLAGGSSYEQYF; cdr3_nt: TGCAGTGCTAGGGGACTAGCGGGGGGCAGCTCCTACGAGCAGTACTTC
v_call: TRBV6-6; clone_size: .; j_call: TRBJ1-1; d_call: TRBD1; cdr3_aa: CASSGYRDSIFEAFF; cdr3_nt: TGTGCCAGCAGTGGCTACCGGGACAGCATATTTGAAGCTTTCTTT
v_call: TRBV6-5; clone_size: .; j_call: TRBJ1-2; d_call: .; cdr3_aa: CASKEGVGYTF; cdr3_nt: TGTGCCAGCAAAGAGGGTGTTGGCTACACCTTC
v_call: TRBV20-1; clone_size: .; j_call: TRBJ1-4; d_call: TRBD1; cdr3_aa: CSARDRGREGEKLFF; cdr3_nt: TGCAGTGCTAGAGACAGGGGGCGCGAAGGTGAAAAACTGTTTTTT
v_call: TRBV29-1; clone_size: few; j_call: TRBJ1-4; d_call: .; cdr3_aa: CSVGQTNEKLFF; cdr3_nt: TGCAGCGTTGGGCAGACTAATGAAAAACTGTTTTTT
v_call: TRBV12-3/TRBV12-4; clone_size: .; j_call: TRBJ1-5; d_call: .; cdr3_aa: CASSLAQGNNQPQHF; cdr3_nt: TGTGCCAGCAGTTTAGCCCAGGGAAACAATCAGCCCCAGCATTTT
v_call: TRBV5-1; clone_size: few; j_call: TRBJ1-2; d_call: .; cdr3_aa: CASSFDAVPNYYGYTF; cdr3_nt: TGCGCCAGCAGCTTTGACGCGGTCCCTAACTATTACGGCTACACCTTC
v_call: TRBV27; clone_size: .; j_call: TRBJ2-3; d_call: .; cdr3_aa: CASSCVSGSTDTQYF; cdr3_nt: TGTGCCAGCAGTTGTGTTTCGGGGAGCACAGATACGCAGTATTTT
v_call: TRBV7-2; clone_size: .; j_call: TRBJ2-5; d_call: TRBD1; cdr3_aa: CASSSRQGVQETQYF; cdr3_nt: TGTGCCAGCAGCTCCCGACAGGGCGTGCAAGAGACCCAGTACTTC
v_call: TRBV29-1; clone_size: .; j_call: TRBJ2-7; d_call: .; cdr3_aa: CSVEGGRTGSYEQYF; cdr3_nt: TGCAGCGTTGAAGGGGGCCGGACGGGTTCCTACGAGCAGTACTTC
v_call: TRBV12-3/TRBV12-4; clone_size: .; j_call: TRBJ2-5; d_call: .; cdr3_aa: CASSPGPNGETQYF; cdr3_nt: TGTGCCAGCAGTCCCGGGCCCAACGGGGAGACCCAGTACTTC
v_call: TRBV4-3; clone_size: few; j_call: TRBJ1-5; d_call: .; cdr3_aa: CASSQDLDLGNQPQHF; cdr3_nt: TGCGCCAGCAGCCAAGATCTGGATTTGGGCAATCAGCCCCAGCATTTT
v_call: TRBV6-5; clone_size: .; j_call: TRBJ2-7; d_call: TRBD1; cdr3_aa: CASSYSKTGAAYEQYF; cdr3_nt: TGTGCCAGCAGTTACTCAAAGACAGGGGCGGCCTACGAGCAGTACTTC
v_call: TRBV5-1; clone_size: few; j_call: TRBJ2-7; d_call: TRBD1; cdr3_aa: CASSLGDSFHEQYF; cdr3_nt: TGCGCCAGCAGCTTGGGGGACAGCTTCCACGAGCAGTACTTC
v_call: TRBV12-3/TRBV12-4; clone_size: .; j_call: TRBJ2-1; d_call: .; cdr3_aa: CASSSLGGLNNEQFF; cdr3_nt: TGTGCCAGCAGTTCCCTAGGGGGGTTAAACAATGAGCAGTTCTTC
v_call: TRBV4-2; clone_size: .; j_call: TRBJ2-7; d_call: TRBD2; cdr3_aa: CASSHTGTSGFYSYEQYF; cdr3_nt: TGTGCCAGCAGCCATACCGGGACTAGCGGGTTTTACTCCTACGAGCAGTACTTC
v_call: TRBV7-9; clone_size: .; j_call: TRBJ1-3; d_call: .; cdr3_aa: CASLAQGSGNTIYF; cdr3_nt: TGTGCCAGCCTCGCACAGGGCTCTGGAAACACCATATATTTT
v_call: TRBV28; clone_size: .; j_call: TRBJ2-1; d_call: TRBD1; cdr3_aa: CASSPPGGYSSYNEQFF; cdr3_nt: TGTGCCAGCAGTCCCCCAGGGGGCTACAGCTCCTACAATGAGCAGTTCTTC
v_call: TRBV29-1; clone_size: few; j_call: TRBJ1-1; d_call: .; cdr3_aa: CSVEVPGGKTEAFF; cdr3_nt: TGCAGCGTTGAAGTTCCGGGGGGTAAGACTGAAGCTTTCTTT
v_call: TRBV20-1; clone_size: .; j_call: TRBJ2-3; d_call: TRBD2; cdr3_aa: CSASRDYTDTQYF; cdr3_nt: TGCAGTGCTAGCCGGGACTATACAGATACGCAGTATTTT
v_call: TRBV4-1; clone_size: .; j_call: TRBJ2-5; d_call: TRBD1; cdr3_aa: CASSPWGQGQETQYF; cdr3_nt: TGCGCCAGCAGCCCTTGGGGACAGGGCCAAGAGACCCAGTACTTC
v_call: TRBV4-1; clone_size: .; j_call: TRBJ1-5; d_call: .; cdr3_aa: CASSQVGADYQPQHF; cdr3_nt: TGCGCCAGCAGCCAAGTCGGCGCTGATTATCAGCCCCAGCATTTT
v_call: TRBV29-1; clone_size: .; j_call: TRBJ1-1; d_call: TRBD1; cdr3_aa: CSVDRDRNTEAFF; cdr3_nt: TGCAGCGTTGACCGGGACAGGAACACTGAAGCTTTCTTT
v_call: TRBV9; clone_size: .; j_call: TRBJ1-1; d_call: .; cdr3_aa: CASSVGDEAFF; cdr3_nt: TGTGCCAGCAGCGTAGGGGATGAAGCTTTCTTT
v_call: TRBV7-9; clone_size: .; j_call: TRBJ2-5; d_call: .; cdr3_aa: CASSLAGDGETQYF; cdr3_nt: TGTGCCAGCAGCTTAGCGGGAGACGGGGAGACCCAGTACTTC
v_call: TRBV2; clone_size: .; j_call: TRBJ1-5; d_call: .; cdr3_aa: CASSEEGGSNQPQHF; cdr3_nt: TGTGCCAGCAGTGAAGAGGGCGGCAGCAATCAGCCCCAGCATTTT
v_call: TRBV7-2; clone_size: .; j_call: TRBJ2-5; d_call: .; cdr3_aa: CASSRTIGYQETQYF; cdr3_nt: TGTGCCAGCAGCAGGACTATTGGGTACCAAGAGACCCAGTACTTC
v_call: TRBV15; clone_size: .; j_call: TRBJ2-3; d_call: .; cdr3_aa: CATSLTREMDTQYF; cdr3_nt: TGTGCCACCAGCCTCACAAGGGAGATGGATACGCAGTATTTT
v_call: TRBV10-3; clone_size: few; j_call: TRBJ2-7; d_call: TRBD1; cdr3_aa: CAISDRAEYEQYF; cdr3_nt: TGTGCCATCAGCGACAGGGCCGAGTACGAGCAGTACTTC
v_call: TRBV4-1; clone_size: .; j_call: TRBJ2-5; d_call: .; cdr3_aa: CASSQENQETQYF; cdr3_nt: TGCGCCAGCAGCCAAGAAAACCAAGAGACCCAGTACTTC
v_call: TRBV20-1; clone_size: .; j_call: TRBJ2-1; d_call: TRBD1; cdr3_aa: CSASGTGGFYEQFF; cdr3_nt: TGCAGTGCCTCCGGGACAGGGGGCTTCTATGAGCAGTTCTTC
v_call: TRBV21-1; clone_size: .; j_call: TRBJ2-5; d_call: .; cdr3_aa: CASKKKGRLSQETQYF; cdr3_nt: TGTGCCAGCAAAAAAAAGGGACGCTTGTCGCAAGAGACCCAGTACTTC
v_call: TRBV7-6; clone_size: .; j_call: TRBJ2-7; d_call: TRBD1; cdr3_aa: CASSSRDRGHEQYF; cdr3_nt: TGTGCCAGCAGCTCGAGGGACAGGGGCCACGAGCAGTACTTC
v_call: TRBV3-1; clone_size: .; j_call: TRBJ2-1; d_call: TRBD2; cdr3_aa: CANSQGGSLYNEQFF; cdr3_nt: TGTGCCAACAGCCAAGGCGGGAGTTTGTACAATGAGCAGTTCTTC
v_call: TRBV4-1; clone_size: .; j_call: TRBJ2-7; d_call: .; cdr3_aa: CASSQDEGGPTYEQYF; cdr3_nt: TGCGCCAGCAGCCAAGATGAGGGGGGGCCCACCTACGAGCAGTACTTC
v_call: TRBV29-1; clone_size: many; j_call: TRBJ2-7; d_call: TRBD2; cdr3_aa: CSVAGTSGAYEQYF; cdr3_nt: TGCAGCGTCGCCGGGACTAGCGGTGCCTACGAGCAGTACTTC
v_call: TRBV20-1; clone_size: .; j_call: TRBJ2-7; d_call: .; cdr3_aa: CSARDKTTEQYF; cdr3_nt: TGCAGTGCTAGAGATAAAACGACAGAGCAGTACTTC
v_call: TRBV20-1; clone_size: once; j_call: TRBJ2-7; d_call: TRBD2; cdr3_aa: CSARDPRGGRAQYEQYF; cdr3_nt: TGCAGTGCTAGAGATCCGCGTGGCGGGAGGGCCCAGTACGAGCAGTACTTC
v_call: TRBV6-1; clone_size: .; j_call: TRBJ1-1; d_call: .; cdr3_aa: CASSEATVMNTEAFF; cdr3_nt: TGTGCCAGCAGTGAAGCGACAGTTATGAACACTGAAGCTTTCTTT
v_call: TRBV2; clone_size: .; j_call: TRBJ1-1; d_call: .; cdr3_aa: CASSRNREGNTEAFF; cdr3_nt: TGTGCCAGCAGTAGAAACAGGGAAGGGAACACTGAAGCTTTCTTT
v_call: TRBV29-1; clone_size: .; j_call: TRBJ2-6; d_call: TRBD2; cdr3_aa: CSVVPPGTSGVDGANVLTF; cdr3_nt: TGCAGCGTTGTCCCCCCCGGGACTAGCGGGGTTGATGGGGCCAACGTCCTGACTTTC